What follows is one T cell receptor (beta chain) and its context. Its target is not known. These data originate in a study of Graves' ophthalmopathy and Graves' hyperthyroidism. General study results and limits: Among expanded thyroid clonotypes above 0.001 frequency, most also occurred in blood.

RNA transcripts served as template for amplifying TCR beta CDR3 sequences. The authors performed first-round RT-PCR with HTBI primers and then a second-round multiplex PCR. MiXCR, applied by TCRdb to the multiplex PCR reads, yields one record per CDR3 protein. The repertoire holds 660,000 or so distinct CDR3 sequences, approximately 39% seen once, with around 3.3% in the top ten. Patients with other autoimmune diseases, uncontrolled infections, pregnancy or lactation were excluded. From fresh peripheral blood, 8 to 10 ml in volume, the PBMCs were obtained. Germline CDR1 is SGDLS and CDR2 is YYNGEE. The CDR3 runs to 16 residues.

The source is an adult man with Graves' ophthalmopathy. Source material: peripheral blood. The chain is built from TRBV9 and TRBJ2-7; 10 nucleotides align to TRBD2. TRBJ2-1 explains the end of the DNA better; the J call may be wrong. The CDR3 nucleotides are TGTGCCAGCAGCGTGGCCGGGACTAGCGTCGGCAATGAGCAGTTCTTC. It yields the protein CASSVAGTSVGNEQFF.